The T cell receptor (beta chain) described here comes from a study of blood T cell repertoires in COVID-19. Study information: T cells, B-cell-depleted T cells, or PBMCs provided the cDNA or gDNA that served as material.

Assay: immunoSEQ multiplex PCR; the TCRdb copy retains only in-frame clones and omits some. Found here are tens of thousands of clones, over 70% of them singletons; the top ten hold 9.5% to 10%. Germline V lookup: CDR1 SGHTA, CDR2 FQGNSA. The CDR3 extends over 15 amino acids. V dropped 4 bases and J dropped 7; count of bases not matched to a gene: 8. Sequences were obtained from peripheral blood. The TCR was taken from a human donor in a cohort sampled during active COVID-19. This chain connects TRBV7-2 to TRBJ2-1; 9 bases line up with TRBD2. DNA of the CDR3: TGTGCCAGCAGCTCGACTAGCGGTTCGATTAATGAGCAGTTCTTC. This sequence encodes CASSSTSGSINEQFF. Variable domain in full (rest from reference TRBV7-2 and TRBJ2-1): GAGVSQSPSNKVTEKGKDVELRCDPISGHTALYWYRQSLGQGLEFLIYFQGNSAPDKSGLPSDRFSAERTGGSVSTLTIQRTQQEDSAVYLCASSSTSGSINEQFFGPGTRLTVL.